These 32 T cell receptor beta chains were sequenced from one sample in a study of radiation and T cells in renal cell carcinoma. Treatment defined: treatment-naive control, cytoreductive nephrectomy. Libraries were prepared by immunoSEQ multiplex PCR; TCRdb keeps only in-frame clonotypes and omits some of them. The sample has around 17,000 clones, under 70% seen once. The sequencing used tumor tissue, collected from a patient whose treatment was nephrectomy without radiotherapy. These receptors were collected from a man in his forties with renal cell carcinoma.

The chain couples TRBV5-1 to TRBJ2-2, with 10 bases fitting TRBD2. Germline loops: CDR1 SGHRS, CDR2 YFSETQ. This CDR3 has 14 residues. The V segment lost 6 bases and the J segment 7 bases; nucleotides outside the gene matches: 6. The CDR3, as DNA: TGCGCCAGCAACCCTAGCGGGGGTGTCGGGGAGCTGTTTTTT. The encoded protein is CASNPSGGVGELFF.

This clone showed up just a few times. This chain connects TRBV7-6 to TRBJ1-2; 7 bases match TRBD1. CDR3 length: 15 residues. Losses at the gene ends were 5 bases for V and 3 bases for J; bases not matched to a gene: 9. Germline loops: CDR1 SGHVS, CDR2 FNYEAQ. CDR3: CASSQSPGTDYGYTF. The CDR3 coding sequence is TGTGCCAGCAGCCAAAGCCCCGGGACAGACTATGGCTACACCTTC. Variable domain in full (rest from reference TRBV7-6 and TRBJ1-2): GAGVSQSPRYKVTKRGQDVALRCDPISGHVSLYWYRQALGQGPEFLTYFNYEAQQDKSGLPNDRFSAERPEGSISTLTIQRTEQRDSAMYRCASSQSPGTDYGYTFGSGTRLTVV.

The chain links TRBV30 to TRBJ1-2; TRBD1 matches at 9 bases. This CDR3 region has 12 residues. The germline gives CDR1 GTSNPN, CDR2 SVGIG (reference sequence). The CDR3: CASQGARYGYTF. In DNA form, the CDR3 reads TGTGCATCACAGGGGGCTAGGTATGGCTACACCTTC.

The chain couples TRBV18 to TRBJ2-2; possibly TRBD1 for D (6 bases). The CDR3 contains 15 residues. V was shortened by 1 base and J by 3 bases, with 9 bases between the two germline ends. Germline V gives CDR1 KGHSH, CDR2 LQKENI. CDR3 coding DNA: TGTGCCAGCTCACCACGGCAGGGGTACACCGGGGAGCTGTTTTTT. It translates to CASSPRQGYTGELFF.

This chain links TRBV5-4 with TRBJ2-7; 9 positions match TRBD1. Germline assignment: CDR1 SGHNT and CDR2 YYREEE (reference sequence). The CDR3 runs 14 residues. The V and J ends lost 5 bases and 5 bases, in that order; junction bases with no gene match: 8. The chain's CDR3 is CASSPGTGTNEQYF. The CDR3 DNA is TGTGCCAGCAGTCCCGGGACAGGGACCAACGAGCAGTACTTC.

This clone was picked up one time. The chain couples TRBV4-3 to TRBJ2-1, with D unresolved. Germline CDR1 reads LGHNA; CDR2 reads YSLEER. V was pared by 4 bases and J by 0 bases, with 7 bases between. The CDR3 totals 14 residues. The CDR3 nucleotides read TGCGCCAGCAGCCTGGAAAGCTCCTACAATGAGCAGTTCTTC. As protein: CASSLESSYNEQFF.

This clone turned up a few times. The chain has TRBV5-1 and TRBJ1-2, with D perhaps TRBD1 (6 bases). V lost 2 bases and J 4 bases, leaving 12 bases between the germline ends. This CDR3 has 14 residues. Germline loops: CDR1 SGHRS, CDR2 YFSETQ. This CDR3 reads CASSFTGIVYGYTF. CDR3 bases: TGCGCCAGCAGCTTTACAGGGATTGTCTATGGCTACACCTTC.

The chain links TRBV4-3 to TRBJ2-7, with 7 bases that match TRBD2. This CDR3 is built from 13 residues. Trimming cost V 1 base and J 4 bases; bases outside gene matches: 1. The germline gives CDR1 LGHNA, CDR2 YSLEER. CDR3 DNA: TGCGCCAGCAGCCAAGTGGGGGGGTACGAGCAGTACTTC. Its protein product is CASSQVGGYEQYF.

J is TRBJ2-3 and V is TRBV7-2, with D perhaps assigned TRBD1 or TRBD2 (5 bases each). V was cut by 5 bases and J by 1 base, with 16 bases left in between. The germline CDR1 and CDR2 sequences are SGHTA and FQGNSA. CDR3 length: 16 amino acids. Written as DNA, the CDR3 is TGTGCCAGCAGCCCACAGGAGGTCTACCGCACAGATACGCAGTATTTT. Translating it yields CASSPQEVYRTDTQYF.

This clone was observed a few times. The gene calls are TRBV7-8 and TRBJ1-5; a possible D gene is TRBD1 (5 bases). CDR1 SGHVS and CDR2 FQNEAQ come from the germline V gene. CDR3 length: 16 residues. Trimming took off 4 bases at V and 3 bases at J, with 16 bases between the two ends. The CDR3 protein is CASSSRGQWSNQPQHF. In nucleotides, the CDR3 is TGTGCCAGCAGCTCCCGGGGCCAGTGGTCCAATCAGCCCCAGCATTTT. Full variable domain (rest looked up from reference TRBV7-8 and TRBJ1-5): GAGVSQSPRYKVAKRGQDVALRCDPISGHVSLFWYQQALGQGPEFLTYFQNEAQLDKSGLPSDRFFAERPEGSVSTLKIQRTQQEDSAVYLCASSSRGQWSNQPQHFGDGTRLSIL.

The V and J genes are TRBV15 and TRBJ1-3, with 10 bases identical to TRBD1. In germline, CDR1 is LNHNV, CDR2 YYDKDF (reference sequence). The CDR3 totals 18 residues. Trimming cost V 1 base and J 4 bases; bases outside gene matches: 10. The CDR3 nucleotides read TGTGCCACCAGCAGAGGGGTGGGGACAGGGGTCCTCGGAAACACCATATATTTT. Translation gives CATSRGVGTGVLGNTIYF.

The chain carries TRBV5-5 and TRBJ1-1, with a tentative D call TRBD1 (6 bases). The CDR3 spans 15 residues. Looked up from germline, CDR1 is SGHKS and CDR2 is YYEKEE (reference sequence). V was trimmed by 1 base and J by 4 bases, leaving 14 bases between them. Here the CDR3 reads CASSLRPGVFTEAFF. DNA for the CDR3: TGTGCCAGCAGCTTGAGGCCAGGGGTGTTCACTGAAGCTTTCTTT.

This clone was observed a few times. The gene calls are TRBV18 and TRBJ1-5, with a tentative D call TRBD1 (5 bases). The ends were cut back, 2 bases at V and 7 bases at J, with 15 bases in the middle. Germline CDR1 and CDR2: KGHSH and LQKENI. The CDR3 covers 15 residues. This CDR3 is CASSPLQGNGQPQHF. The CDR3 DNA follows: TGTGCCAGCTCACCATTGCAGGGAAATGGACAGCCCCAGCATTTT.

In nucleotides, the CDR3 is TGTGCCAGCAGTAGGGGGATGACCCAGCCCCAGCATTTT. This codes for CASSRGMTQPQHF. The gene calls are TRBV2 and TRBJ1-5; perhaps TRBD1 as D (6 bases). CDR1 and CDR2 from the germline V gene are SNHLY and FYNNEI. V lost 5 bases and J lost 7, with 12 bases in between. The CDR3 extends over 13 amino acids.

This clone was observed once. The chain links TRBV4-2 to TRBJ2-7; D is possibly TRBD1 (5 bases). The germline CDR1 and CDR2 sequences are LGHNA and YNFKEQ. The V end was cut by 5 bases, the J end by 0 bases, with 14 bases between. The CDR3 runs 15 residues. CDR3 amino acids: CASSITTAYSYEQYF. For the CDR3, the DNA is TGTGCCAGCAGCATAACGACAGCCTACTCCTACGAGCAGTACTTC.

Only a few counts were recorded for this clone. The rearrangement links TRBV9 to TRBJ1-2, with 10 bases identical to TRBD1. The CDR3 has 15 residues. In germline, CDR1 is SGDLS, CDR2 YYNGEE. Trimming took 4 bases from V and 4 from J; bases not matched to a gene: 7. CDR3 coding DNA: TGTGCCAGCAGCCCCAGGGACAGGGGACGCTATGGCTACACCTTC. This gives the protein CASSPRDRGRYGYTF.

By proportion, this clone is medium-sized. The rearrangement uses TRBV7-6 and TRBJ2-1, with 8 bases matching TRBD2. CDR3 length equals 16 residues. Germline CDR1 and CDR2: SGHVS and FNYEAQ. V trimming: 1 base; J trimming: 3 bases; junction bases outside the gene matches: 5. The CDR3 protein is CASSLGSGGLYNEQFF. CDR3 nucleotides: TGTGCCAGCAGCTTAGGTTCGGGGGGGCTCTACAATGAGCAGTTCTTC.

The J gene is TRBJ2-1, the V gene TRBV5-1; no firm D call. Between the trimmed V and J ends, which lost 4 bases and 1 base, there was a span of 12 bases. This CDR3 comprises 15 residues. Per the germline V gene, CDR1 is SGHRS and CDR2 is YFSETQ. The CDR3, as DNA: TGCGCCAGCAGCCCGGGTACCGGGTCCTACAATGAGCAGTTCTTC. Amino acid sequence: CASSPGTGSYNEQFF.

This chain uses TRBV19 with TRBJ1-5; the D is unclear. The germline V gene encodes CDR1 LNHDA and CDR2 SQIVND (reference sequence). Trimming left V 0 bases short and J 4 bases short, with 10 bases between. The CDR3 contains 15 residues. CDR3 amino acids: CASSIDRTLNQPQHF. CDR3 DNA: TGTGCCAGTAGTATAGATCGGACCCTTAATCAGCCCCAGCATTTT.

This chain connects TRBV6-5 to TRBJ1-3; 8 bases are shared with TRBD1. Germline V lookup: CDR1 MNHEY, CDR2 SVGAGI. V lost 8 bases and J lost 4; bases outside the gene matches: 7. The CDR3 contains 14 residues. CDR3 nucleotide sequence: TGTGCCAGCTCTTTCACAGGGGGAGGAAACACCATATATTTT. Amino acid sequence: CASSFTGGGNTIYF.

The rearrangement links TRBV9 to TRBJ2-4; tentatively, D is TRBD1 or TRBD2 (5 bases each). The germline gives CDR1 SGDLS, CDR2 YYNGEE. CDR3 length equals 16 residues. Trimming shortened V by 3 bases and J by 2 bases, and 15 bases separated the two germline ends. CDR3 protein: CASSEGPEGSKNIQYF. CDR3 bases: TGTGCCAGCAGCGAGGGGCCCGAGGGGTCCAAAAACATTCAGTACTTC. Variable domain in full (rest from reference TRBV9 and TRBJ2-4): DSGVTQTPKHLITATGQRVTLRCSPRSGDLSVYWYQQSLDQGLQFLIQYYNGEERAKGNILERFSAQQFPDLHSELNLSSLELGDSALYFCASSEGPEGSKNIQYFGAGTRLSVL.

The J gene is TRBJ2-2, the V gene TRBV5-1, with 14 positions matching TRBD2. From germline, CDR1 is SGHRS and CDR2 YFSETQ. V lost 3 bases, J lost 0 bases, and 4 bases stayed unmatched. The CDR3 has 18 residues. The CDR3 nucleotides are TGCGCCAGCAGCTCTAGGACTAGCGGGGGGACGAACACCGGGGAGCTGTTTTTT. Translating gives CASSSRTSGGTNTGELFF.

This clone was observed once. This chain joins TRBV5-1 and TRBJ2-2; tentatively, D is TRBD2 (5 bases). V lost 4 bases and J 3 bases, leaving 10 bases between the germline ends. CDR1 SGHRS and CDR2 YFSETQ come from the germline V gene. The length of the CDR3 is 14 residues. In DNA form, the CDR3 reads TGCGCCAGCAGCGGGAGATTTGACACCGGGGAGCTGTTTTTT. Its translation is CASSGRFDTGELFF.

The CDR3 region has the DNA TGTGCCAGCCGTAGGCGCCCCTACGAGCAGTACTTC. Protein: CASRRRPYEQYF. The chain employs TRBV28 and TRBJ2-7; no reliable D call. The CDR3 is made up of 12 amino acids. Germline CDR1 reads MDHEN; CDR2 reads SYDVKM. The V gene lost 8 bases and the J gene lost 2 bases, with 10 bases spanning the gap.

The sample holds a few counts of this clone. The chain is built from TRBV19 and TRBJ1-5, with 7 positions matching TRBD1. This CDR3 has 16 amino acids. J was trimmed by 2 bases and V by 10 bases; bases with no gene match: 14. Per the germline V gene, CDR1 is LNHDA and CDR2 is SQIVND (reference sequence). This chain's CDR3 is CATGGRGLPGNQPQHF. For the CDR3, the DNA is TGTGCCACCGGGGGTAGGGGGCTCCCGGGCAATCAGCCCCAGCATTTT.

This clone was picked up a small number of times. The chain links TRBV30 to TRBJ1-2; D is possibly TRBD1 (6 bases). CDR1 is GTSNPN, CDR2 SVGIG, per germline (reference sequence). The V and J ends lost 2 bases and 8 bases respectively, with 12 bases between them. CDR3 length: 12 residues. Written as DNA, the CDR3 is TGTGCCTGGAGTCCAGGACAGAAAGGCTACACCTTC. The encoded protein is CAWSPGQKGYTF.

The chain links TRBV5-4 to TRBJ2-2; perhaps TRBD1 as D (5 bases). The CDR3 totals 15 residues. Deletions cut 0 bases from V and 4 bases from J, with 10 bases between. Germline V lookup: CDR1 SGHNT, CDR2 YYREEE (reference sequence). The CDR3 coding sequence is TGTGCCAGCAGCTTGGGAGCAGGGCCCACCGGGGAGCTGTTTTTT. It encodes CASSLGAGPTGELFF. The full variable domain, completed using reference TRBV5-4 and TRBJ2-2, is ETGVTQSPTHLIKTRGQQVTLRCSSQSGHNTVSWYQQALGQGPQFIFQYYREEENGRGNFPPRFSGLQFPNYSSELNVNALELDDSALYLCASSLGAGPTGELFFGEGSRLTVL.

The chain is built from TRBV6-6 and TRBJ1-1; unclear D gene. This CDR3 has 12 amino acids. Germline CDR1 reads MNHNY; CDR2 reads SVGAGI (reference sequence). The V gene lost 4 bases and the J gene lost 5 bases, with 8 bases spanning the gap. In DNA form, the CDR3 reads TGTGCCAGCAGTTTTGCAGCGACTGAAGCTTTCTTT. Amino acid sequence: CASSFAATEAFF.

This clone counts as medium-sized. The chain combines TRBV27 with TRBJ2-5; D not certain. V was pared by 4 bases and J by 3 bases, with 3 bases between. The CDR3 has 11 residues. CDR1 is MNHEY and CDR2 is SMNVEV in the germline V gene (reference sequence). Here the CDR3 DNA reads TGTGCCAGCAGTTCTAAAGAGACCCAGTACTTC. It specifies CASSSKETQYF.

Judged by abundance, this clone is medium-sized. This chain uses TRBV7-2 with TRBJ1-6; no clear D. The germline gives CDR1 SGHTA, CDR2 FQGNSA. The CDR3 contains 14 residues. Trimming stripped 2 bases from V and 10 bases from J, with 12 bases between. Written as DNA, the CDR3 is TGTGCCAGCAGCTTAAGAGAAGGGAACTCACCCCTCCACTTT. Translated, it gives CASSLREGNSPLHF.

The chain is built from TRBV5-1 and TRBJ2-1; TRBD2 aligns across 9 bases. The CDR3 totals 15 residues. Trimming removed 0 bases from V and 8 bases from J; junction bases left unmatched: 6. Germline V gives CDR1 SGHRS, CDR2 YFSETQ. CDR3 sequence reads: CASSLGSGGQYEQFF. The CDR3 coding sequence is TGCGCCAGCAGCTTGGGCAGCGGGGGGCAGTATGAGCAGTTCTTC.

V and J are TRBV4-1 and TRBJ1-4; TRBD1 aligns across 8 bases. With 0 bases clipped from V and 7 bases from J, the junction kept 7 bases outside the gene matches. Looked up from germline, CDR1 is MGHRA and CDR2 is YSYEKL. The CDR3 contains 16 residues. In nucleotides, the CDR3 is TGCGCCAGCAGCCAAGACCCTGGACAGGGAGGTGAAAAACTGTTTTTT. The encoded protein is CASSQDPGQGGEKLFF.